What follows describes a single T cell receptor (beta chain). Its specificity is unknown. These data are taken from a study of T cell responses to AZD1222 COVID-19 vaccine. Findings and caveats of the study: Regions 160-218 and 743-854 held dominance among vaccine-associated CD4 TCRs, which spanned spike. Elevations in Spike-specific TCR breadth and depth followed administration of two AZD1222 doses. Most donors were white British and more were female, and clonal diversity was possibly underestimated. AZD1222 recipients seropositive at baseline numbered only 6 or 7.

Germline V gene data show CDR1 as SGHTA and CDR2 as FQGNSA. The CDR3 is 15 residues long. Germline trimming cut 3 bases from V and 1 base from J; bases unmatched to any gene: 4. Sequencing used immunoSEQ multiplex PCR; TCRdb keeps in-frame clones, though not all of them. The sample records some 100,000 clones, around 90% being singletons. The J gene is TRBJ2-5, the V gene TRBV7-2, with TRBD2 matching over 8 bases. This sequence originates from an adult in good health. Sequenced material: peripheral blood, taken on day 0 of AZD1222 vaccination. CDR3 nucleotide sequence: TGTGCCAGCAGCTTCCTAGCGGGCCCCCAAGAGACCCAGTACTTC. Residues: CASSFLAGPQETQYF. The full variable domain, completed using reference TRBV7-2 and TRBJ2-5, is GAGVSQSPSNKVTEKGKDVELRCDPISGHTALYWYRQSLGQGLEFLIYFQGNSAPDKSGLPSDRFSAERTGGSVSTLTIQRTQQEDSAVYLCASSFLAGPQETQYFGPGTRLLVL.